Each of the 29 T cell receptor beta chains below was sequenced from the same sample in a study of shared clonotypes between healthy human individuals. Method: immunoSEQ multiplex PCR; TCRdb's copy keeps in-frame clones and lacks some. The table has over a million clones, roughly 96% seen once. The sample consisted of naive CD4+ T cells sorted from blood. As to subset: CD45RA+ positively selected. Receptors originate from a man aged 30-40 years in good health.

To note about this clone: At the DNA level, this CDR3 is encoded by other sequences in the same sample as well. The chain employs TRBV6-1 and TRBJ2-7, with 7 bases matching TRBD1. Trimming took 0 bases from V and 1 from J; bases not matched to a gene: 0. Germline lookup yields CDR1 MNHNS and CDR2 SASEGT. The CDR3 spans 14 residues. The CDR3 DNA sequence: TGTGCCAGCAGTGAAGCGGGACAGTCCTACGAGCAGTACTTC. Residues: CASSEAGQSYEQYF.

This sequence joins TRBV6-6 and TRBJ2-7; D call uncertain. This CDR3 has 15 residues. The V and J ends lost 3 bases and 3 bases respectively, with 15 bases between them. Germline-derived CDR1 and CDR2 are MNHNY and SVGAGI (reference sequence). The CDR3 here is CASSYPRSRNYEQYF. The CDR3 DNA sequence: TGTGCCAGCAGTTATCCGAGATCCAGAAACTACGAGCAGTACTTC.

The gene calls are TRBV13 and TRBJ2-1; D call uncertain. With 7 bases removed from V and 8 bases from J, the gap between germline ends came to 0 bases. This CDR3 comprises 8 residues. The V gene's germline CDR1 is PRHDT and CDR2 FYEKMQ (reference sequence). The CDR3 DNA reads TGTGCCAGCAATGAGCAGTTCTTC. Translation: CASNEQFF.

The chain is built from TRBV5-5 and TRBJ2-6; D is perhaps TRBD1 (6 bases). The V gene lost 4 bases and the J gene lost 2 bases, with 10 bases spanning the gap. Germline V gene sequence: CDR1 SGHKS, CDR2 YYEKEE (reference sequence). There are 15 residues in the CDR3. CDR3 sequence reads: CASSNAGAGANVLTF. The CDR3, as DNA: TGTGCCAGCAGCAACGCAGGGGCTGGGGCCAACGTCCTGACTTTC.

The chain employs TRBV28 and TRBJ1-5, with D perhaps TRBD1 (5 bases). Germline assignment: CDR1 MDHEN and CDR2 SYDVKM. CDR3 length: 15 residues. V was trimmed by 6 bases and J by 9 bases, leaving 21 bases between them. The CDR3 loop is CASSLPTRDPRPQHF. Here the CDR3 DNA reads TGTGCCAGCAGCCTTCCAACCAGGGACCCGAGGCCCCAGCATTTT.

Of note for this clone: This specimen includes other DNA sequences encoding the same CDR3. J is TRBJ1-3 and V is TRBV18; TRBD1 might be the D (5 bases). The CDR3 runs 15 residues. With 3 bases removed from V and 0 bases from J, the gap between germline ends came to 9 bases. CDR1 and CDR2 from the germline V gene are KGHSH and LQKENI. CDR3 residues: CASSPQGSSGNTIYF. The CDR3 region has the DNA TGTGCCAGCTCACCTCAGGGAAGCTCTGGAAACACCATATATTTT.

This rearrangement joins TRBV6-5 to TRBJ1-2; the D gene is possibly TRBD1 (6 bases). Germline V gene sequence: CDR1 MNHEY, CDR2 SVGAGI. CDR3 length equals 13 residues. V lost 6 bases to trimming and J lost 7 bases, with 15 bases between them. The CDR3 sequence is CASRSSGVPGYTF. CDR3 bases: TGTGCCAGCAGATCATCAGGGGTCCCTGGCTACACCTTC.

The chain carries TRBV5-1 and TRBJ2-2; weak D call: TRBD1 (6 bases). Germline V gives CDR1 SGHRS, CDR2 YFSETQ. The CDR3 contains 15 residues. The V gene lost 2 bases and the J gene lost 6 bases, with 14 bases spanning the gap. CDR3 amino acids: CASSFRQAPAGELFF. The CDR3 DNA is TGCGCCAGCAGCTTTAGACAGGCTCCGGCCGGGGAGCTGTTTTTT. Full variable domain (rest looked up from reference TRBV5-1 and TRBJ2-2): KAGVTQTPRYLIKTRGQQVTLSCSPISGHRSVSWYQQTPGQGLQFLFEYFSETQRNKGNFPGRFSGRQFSNSRSEMNVSTLELGDSALYLCASSFRQAPAGELFFGEGSRLTVL.

The chain has TRBV4-2 and TRBJ2-3, with TRBD2 as a possible D gene (6 bases). Trimming cost V 0 bases and J 3 bases, with 22 bases left between them. The V gene's germline CDR1 is LGHNA and CDR2 YNFKEQ. The CDR3 covers 19 residues. The CDR3 reads CASSQDSSRGRLVTDTQYF. The CDR3 coding sequence is TGTGCCAGCAGCCAAGATAGCTCCCGAGGGAGGTTGGTGACAGATACGCAGTATTTT.

In DNA, the CDR3 is TGTGCCAGCAGTTTGAAGGAGTACTCCTACGAGCAGTACTTC. It is translated as CASSLKEYSYEQYF. V usage is TRBV27 and J usage is TRBJ2-7; D remains ambiguous. Per the germline V gene, CDR1 is MNHEY and CDR2 is SMNVEV (reference sequence). The V and J ends lost 3 bases and 0 bases respectively, with 9 bases between them. The CDR3 sequence is 14 residues long.

The J gene is TRBJ1-2, the V gene TRBV10-2; D remains unclear. Germline V gene sequence: CDR1 WSHSY, CDR2 SAAADI. The V and J ends lost 2 bases and 0 bases respectively, with 7 bases between them. The CDR3 has 14 amino acids. The CDR3 DNA reads as TGCGCCAGCAGTGAGCCGAGCTCTAACTATGGCTACACCTTC. Protein: CASSEPSSNYGYTF.

The chain carries TRBV7-2 and TRBJ2-2; D perhaps matches TRBD1 (6 bases). With 6 bases removed from V and 4 bases from J, the gap between germline ends came to 9 bases. The CDR3 loop spans 13 amino acids. The germline V gene has CDR1 SGHTA and CDR2 FQGNSA. The CDR3 DNA is TGTGCCAGCAGGCCGACAGGCACCGGGGAGCTGTTTTTT. Its translation: CASRPTGTGELFF.

The genes are TRBV7-9 and TRBJ2-1; TRBD1 is a possible D gene (6 bases). V was shortened by 5 bases and J by 1 base, with 12 bases between the two germline ends. The CDR3 totals 15 residues. Looked up from germline, CDR1 is SEHNR and CDR2 is FQNEAQ (reference sequence). CDR3 sequence: CASSLQGISYNEQFF. The CDR3 DNA follows: TGTGCCAGCAGCCTACAGGGTATTTCCTACAATGAGCAGTTCTTC.

CDR3 in amino acids: CASSQDFNEKLFF. In DNA, the CDR3 is TGTGCCAGCAGCCAAGATTTTAATGAAAAACTGTTTTTT. The chain is built from TRBV4-2 and TRBJ1-4; D call uncertain. The ends were cut back, 0 bases at V and 4 bases at J, with 3 bases in the middle. CDR1 LGHNA and CDR2 YNFKEQ come from the germline V gene. CDR3 size: 13 residues.

J is TRBJ2-7 and V is TRBV5-6, with 8 bases identical to TRBD2. V lost 5 bases, J lost 7 bases, and 11 bases stayed unmatched. The CDR3 is 14 residues long. Germline CDR1 and CDR2: SGHDT and YYEEEE. This CDR3 reads CASSQGGGRWEQYF. The CDR3 region has the DNA TGTGCCAGCAGTCAGGGCGGGGGGCGTTGGGAGCAGTACTTC.

The V call is TRBV7-3, the J call TRBJ2-5; TRBD2 matches at 10 bases. This CDR3 is 16 amino acids long. Trimming at V came to 3 bases and at J to 3 bases, leaving 7 bases not matched to a gene. Germline V CDR1 and CDR2: SGHTA, FQGTGA. The DNA for the CDR3 is TGTGCCAGCAGCTTGAGAGCGGGAGGGCTCGAAGAGACCCAGTACTTC. Protein sequence: CASSLRAGGLEETQYF.

The chain carries TRBV28 and TRBJ1-2, with 7 positions matching TRBD1. From germline, CDR1 is MDHEN and CDR2 SYDVKM. This CDR3 has 12 amino acids. J was trimmed by 10 bases and V by 5 bases; bases with no gene match: 7. CDR3 coding DNA: TGTGCCAGCAGTCTAGGACAGGTGGCCTACACCTTC. Encoded protein: CASSLGQVAYTF.

V is TRBV13 and J is TRBJ2-7; 10 bases map to TRBD2. The germline V gene encodes CDR1 PRHDT and CDR2 FYEKMQ (reference sequence). This CDR3 is 18 amino acids long. Trimming cost V 5 bases and J 6 bases; bases outside gene matches: 19. The DNA of the CDR3 is TGTGCCAGCAGCCAGGCCCCCCAAGTAGCGGGAGGATCAAGCGAGCAGTACTTC. It translates to CASSQAPQVAGGSSEQYF.

The rearrangement links TRBV10-1 to TRBJ2-7, with 12 positions matching TRBD1. CDR1 and CDR2 (germline): WNHNN, SYGVQD (reference sequence). The CDR3 totals 15 residues. V trimming: 9 bases; J trimming: 2 bases; junction bases outside the gene matches: 8. This CDR3 is CASGTGTGGPYEQYF. DNA for the CDR3: TGCGCCAGTGGTACCGGGACAGGGGGCCCCTACGAGCAGTACTTC.

To note about this clone: This same CDR3 is encoded by further DNA sequences in the sample. The V call is TRBV30, the J call TRBJ1-5; D remains ambiguous. The V gene lost 0 bases and the J gene lost 0 bases, with 3 bases spanning the gap. CDR3 length: 13 residues. The germline V gene encodes CDR1 GTSNPN and CDR2 SVGIG (reference sequence). CDR3 sequence: CAWSVDSNQPQHF. As DNA, the CDR3 is TGTGCCTGGAGTGTAGATAGCAATCAGCCCCAGCATTTT.

The chain couples TRBV10-2 to TRBJ2-7, with D unclear. With 2 bases removed from V and 0 bases from J, the gap between germline ends came to 11 bases. In germline, CDR1 is WSHSY, CDR2 SAAADI. CDR3 size: 15 residues. CDR3 loop: CASSEVRWHSYEQYF. The CDR3 region has the DNA TGCGCCAGCAGTGAGGTCAGGTGGCACTCCTACGAGCAGTACTTC.

The V gene is TRBV29-1, the J gene TRBJ2-7; TRBD1 matches at 11 bases. The CDR3 is made up of 12 amino acids. The germline CDR1 and CDR2 sequences are SQVTM and ANQGSEA. The J segment lost 6 bases and the V segment lost 6 bases, leaving 4 bases of the junction unmatched. CDR3 nucleotide sequence: TGCAGCGTCGGGACAGGGGGTTTCGAGCAGTACTTC. It yields the protein CSVGTGGFEQYF.

This chain joins TRBV4-2 and TRBJ1-3; the D is unclear. The V gene lost 4 bases and the J gene lost 6 bases, with 4 bases spanning the gap. The germline V gene has CDR1 LGHNA and CDR2 YNFKEQ. The length of the CDR3 is 11 residues. The CDR3 here is CASSRTNTIYF. The CDR3 DNA reads TGTGCCAGCAGCCGTACAAACACCATATATTTT.

In regard to this clone: The junction does not match germline at one end; this may be a read error. This chain links TRBV28 with TRBJ1-5; a weak D match, TRBD1 (6 bases). The CDR3 totals 11 residues. Per the germline V gene, CDR1 is MDHEN and CDR2 is SYDVKM. The CDR3 spells CSRGPLRAQHF. CDR3 DNA sequence: TGTTCCAGGGGTCCGCTCAGGGCCCAGCATTTT.

The chain employs TRBV10-3 and TRBJ1-4; a possible D gene is TRBD1 (6 bases). Germline loops: CDR1 ENHRY, CDR2 SYGVKD. The CDR3 is 16 amino acids. V was shortened by 1 base and J by 0 bases, with 9 bases between the two germline ends. As DNA, the CDR3 is TGTGCCATCAGTGAGTGGTACAGGGCAACTAATGAAAAACTGTTTTTT. Translating gives CAISEWYRATNEKLFF.

The genes are TRBV4-1 and TRBJ1-2, with TRBD1 as a possible D gene (6 bases). The CDR3 sequence is 16 residues long. Trimming stripped 2 bases from V and 5 bases from J, with 18 bases between. CDR1 and CDR2 (germline): MGHRA, YSYEKL. Here the CDR3 reads CASSQNLGGAVYGYTF. Here the CDR3 DNA reads TGCGCCAGCAGCCAAAATCTCGGGGGCGCGGTATATGGCTACACCTTC.

This chain joins TRBV4-3 and TRBJ2-6, with 7 bases lining up with TRBD1. Germline lookup yields CDR1 LGHNA and CDR2 YSLEER. The CDR3 totals 18 residues. V trimming: 1 base; J trimming: 2 bases; junction bases outside the gene matches: 8. The CDR3 coding sequence is TGCGCCAGCAGCCAAGGGACAGGTCGTGGCGCTGGGGCCAACGTCCTGACTTTC. Its translation: CASSQGTGRGAGANVLTF.

Remarks on this clone: One end of the junction does not line up with germline, which may come from a read error. The V and J genes are TRBV10-1 and TRBJ2-1; 9 bases align to TRBD2. Germline CDR1 reads WNHNN; CDR2 reads SYGVQD (reference sequence). CDR3 length: 17 residues. CDR3 coding DNA: TGCGCCAGCAGTGAGTCGATCGGGACTAGCTCCCACAATGAGCAGTTCTTC. Protein product: CASSESIGTSSHNEQFF.

The genes are TRBV10-3 and TRBJ1-5; maybe TRBD1 (6 bases). CDR3 length equals 15 residues. Germline CDR1 reads ENHRY; CDR2 reads SYGVKD. Trimming took off 10 bases at V and 0 bases at J, with 16 bases between the two ends. The CDR3 sequence is CATQRTVVSNQPQHF. The CDR3 DNA follows: TGTGCCACCCAAAGGACAGTAGTTAGCAATCAGCCCCAGCATTTT.